A selection of T cell receptor beta chains follows, all from one sample in a study of cytomegalovirus exposure and HLA in healthy donors. Libraries were prepared by immunoSEQ multiplex PCR; TCRdb keeps only in-frame clonotypes and omits some of them. The repertoire holds 150,000 to 200,000 clones, more than 75% seen once, with roughly 1.4% in the top ten. Sequencing input: PBMCs. These receptors were taken from a woman aged 50 to 65 in good health and CMV-seronegative. Both conserved end residues are part of each CDR3. Each record gives: V gene, J gene, clone size, D gene, CDR3 protein, CDR3 DNA. The D gene is left open where the match is weak. Expanded clones are given a class, and other clones once, few, many or no size at all.

v_gene: TRBV25-1
j_gene: TRBJ2-1
abundance: .
d_gene: .
CDR3aa: CASSASGWGRSDEQFF
CDR3nt: TGTGCCAGCAGTGCTTCAGGGTGGGGCCGGTCCGATGAGCAGTTCTTC

v_gene: TRBV11-2
j_gene: TRBJ2-7
abundance: .
d_gene: .
CDR3aa: CASSLVQGPYEQYF
CDR3nt: TGTGCCAGCAGCTTAGTGCAGGGCCCCTACGAGCAGTACTTC

v_gene: TRBV28
j_gene: TRBJ1-2
abundance: .
d_gene: TRBD1
CDR3aa: CASSLDREKYYGYTF
CDR3nt: TGTGCCAGCAGCCTTGACAGGGAGAAATATTATGGCTACACCTTC

v_gene: TRBV7-8
j_gene: TRBJ1-5
abundance: .
d_gene: TRBD1
CDR3aa: CASSLRGTGGNQPQHF
CDR3nt: TGTGCCAGCAGCCTGCGTGGGACAGGCGGCAATCAGCCCCAGCATTTT

v_gene: TRBV18
j_gene: TRBJ2-5
abundance: .
d_gene: TRBD1
CDR3aa: CASSPQTGSETQYF
CDR3nt: TGTGCCAGCTCACCTCAGACAGGGTCAGAGACCCAGTACTTC

v_gene: TRBV29-1
j_gene: TRBJ1-1
abundance: .
d_gene: TRBD1
CDR3aa: CSVNGQAAEAFF
CDR3nt: TGCAGCGTCAATGGACAGGCCGCCGAAGCTTTCTTT

v_gene: TRBV19
j_gene: TRBJ2-3
abundance: .
d_gene: TRBD1
CDR3aa: CASRATGGATDTQYF
CDR3nt: TGTGCCAGTAGGGCGACAGGGGGGGCCACAGATACGCAGTATTTT

v_gene: TRBV6-5
j_gene: TRBJ1-1
abundance: .
d_gene: .
CDR3aa: CASSYPMRYTEAFF
CDR3nt: TGTGCCAGCAGTTATCCGATGAGGTACACTGAAGCTTTCTTT

v_gene: TRBV7-3
j_gene: TRBJ1-4
abundance: .
d_gene: TRBD1
CDR3aa: CASSPRGTGHEKLFF
CDR3nt: TGTGCCAGCAGCCCCCGAGGGACAGGGCATGAAAAACTGTTTTTT

v_gene: TRBV5-1
j_gene: TRBJ2-7
abundance: .
d_gene: .
CDR3aa: CASSLVFGRDEQYF
CDR3nt: TGCGCCAGCAGCTTGGTGTTCGGGCGGGACGAGCAGTACTTC

v_gene: TRBV5-1
j_gene: TRBJ2-7
abundance: .
d_gene: .
CDR3aa: CASSFTGNGYEQYF
CDR3nt: TGCGCCAGCAGCTTCACAGGGAATGGCTACGAGCAGTACTTC

v_gene: TRBV5-1
j_gene: TRBJ2-1
abundance: once
d_gene: TRBD2
CDR3aa: CASSSGLAGAFNEQFF
CDR3nt: TGCGCCAGCAGCTCCGGACTAGCGGGGGCATTCAATGAGCAGTTCTTC

v_gene: TRBV25-1
j_gene: TRBJ1-6
abundance: .
d_gene: .
CDR3aa: CASSESGGIGYNSPLHF
CDR3nt: TGTGCCAGCAGTGAATCGGGAGGGATCGGCTATAATTCACCCCTCCACTTT

v_gene: TRBV6-5
j_gene: TRBJ2-2
abundance: .
d_gene: TRBD2
CDR3aa: CASSLAGGGTGELFF
CDR3nt: TGCGCCAGCAGTCTAGCGGGGGGGGGCACCGGGGAGCTGTTTTTT